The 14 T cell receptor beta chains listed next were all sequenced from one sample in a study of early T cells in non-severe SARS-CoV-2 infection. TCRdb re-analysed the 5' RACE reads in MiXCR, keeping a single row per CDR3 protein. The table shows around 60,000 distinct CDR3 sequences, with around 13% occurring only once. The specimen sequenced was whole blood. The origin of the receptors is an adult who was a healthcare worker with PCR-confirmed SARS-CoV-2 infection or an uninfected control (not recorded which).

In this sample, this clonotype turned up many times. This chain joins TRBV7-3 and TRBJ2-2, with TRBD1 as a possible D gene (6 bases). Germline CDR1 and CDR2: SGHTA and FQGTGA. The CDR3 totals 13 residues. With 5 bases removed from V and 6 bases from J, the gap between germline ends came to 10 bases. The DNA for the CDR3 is TGTGCCAGCAGCCACAGGGATCCCGGGGAGCTGTTTTTT. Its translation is CASSHRDPGELFF. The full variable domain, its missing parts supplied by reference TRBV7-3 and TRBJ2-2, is GAGVSQTPSNKVTEKGKYVELRCDPISGHTALYWYRQSLGQGPEFLIYFQGTGAADDSGLPNDRFFAVRPEGSVSTLKIQRTERGDSAVYLCASSHRDPGELFFGEGSRLTVL.

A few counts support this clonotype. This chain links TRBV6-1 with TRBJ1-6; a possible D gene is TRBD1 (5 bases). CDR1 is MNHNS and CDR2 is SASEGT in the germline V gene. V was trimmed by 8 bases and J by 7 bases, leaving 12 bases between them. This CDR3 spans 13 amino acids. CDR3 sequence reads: CASWGPLNSPLHF. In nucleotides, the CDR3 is TGTGCCAGCTGGGGACCTCTGAATTCACCCCTCCACTTT.

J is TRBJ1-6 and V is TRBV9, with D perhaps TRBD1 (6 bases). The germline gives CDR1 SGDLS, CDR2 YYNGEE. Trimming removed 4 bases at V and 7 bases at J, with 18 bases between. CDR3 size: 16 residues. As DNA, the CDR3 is TGTGCCAGCAGCCCCGGCGGGTCCAGGGGAAATTCACCCCTCCACTTT. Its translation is CASSPGGSRGNSPLHF.

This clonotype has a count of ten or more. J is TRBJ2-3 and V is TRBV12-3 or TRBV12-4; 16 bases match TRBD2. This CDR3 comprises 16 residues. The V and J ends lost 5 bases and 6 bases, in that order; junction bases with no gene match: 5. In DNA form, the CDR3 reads TGTGCCAGCAGTGGGACTAGCGGGGGGGCCTGGGATACGCAGTATTTT. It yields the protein CASSGTSGGAWDTQYF.

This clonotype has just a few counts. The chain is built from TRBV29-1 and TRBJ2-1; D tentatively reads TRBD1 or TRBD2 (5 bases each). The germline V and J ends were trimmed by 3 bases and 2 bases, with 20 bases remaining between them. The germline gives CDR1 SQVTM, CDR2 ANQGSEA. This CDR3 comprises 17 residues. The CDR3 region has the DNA TGCAGCGTTGAGGGGGTTACACCGGAGGCGGCCTACAATGAGCAGTTCTTC. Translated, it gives CSVEGVTPEAAYNEQFF.

The CDR3 coding sequence is TGTGCCAGCAGCCCGAATGTGCCTGGTGGCTACACCTTC. The encoded protein is CASSPNVPGGYTF. The rearrangement links TRBV14 to TRBJ1-2, with D unclear. Germline CDR1 and CDR2: SGHDN and FVKESK. Trimming removed 4 bases from V and 7 bases from J, with 13 bases in between. The CDR3 runs 13 residues.

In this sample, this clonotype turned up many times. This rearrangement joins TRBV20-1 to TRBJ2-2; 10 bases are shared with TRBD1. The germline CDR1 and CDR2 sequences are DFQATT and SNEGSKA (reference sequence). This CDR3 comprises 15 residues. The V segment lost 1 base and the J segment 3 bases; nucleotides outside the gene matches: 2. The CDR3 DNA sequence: TGCAGTGCTAGAGCCGGGACAGGGGACACCGGGGAGCTGTTTTTT. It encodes CSARAGTGDTGELFF.

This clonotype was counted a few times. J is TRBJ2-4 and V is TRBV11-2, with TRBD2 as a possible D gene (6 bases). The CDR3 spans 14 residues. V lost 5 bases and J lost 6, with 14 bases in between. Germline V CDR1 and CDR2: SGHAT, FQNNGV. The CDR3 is CASSLTSLGNIQYF. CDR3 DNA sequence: TGTGCCAGCAGCCTAACTAGCTTGGGAAACATTCAGTACTTC.

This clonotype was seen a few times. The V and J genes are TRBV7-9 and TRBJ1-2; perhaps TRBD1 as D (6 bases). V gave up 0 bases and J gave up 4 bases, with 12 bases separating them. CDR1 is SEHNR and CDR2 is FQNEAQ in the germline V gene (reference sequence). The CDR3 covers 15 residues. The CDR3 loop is CASSLAPGGSYGYTF. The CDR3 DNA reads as TGTGCCAGCAGCTTAGCGCCGGGGGGCAGCTATGGCTACACCTTC.

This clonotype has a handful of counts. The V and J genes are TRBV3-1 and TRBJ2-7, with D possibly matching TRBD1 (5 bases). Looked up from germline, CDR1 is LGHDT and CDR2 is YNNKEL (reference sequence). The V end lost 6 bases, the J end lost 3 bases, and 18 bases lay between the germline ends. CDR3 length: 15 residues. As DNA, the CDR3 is TGTGCCAGCAGGCATTCAGAATTCACAGGCTACGAGCAGTACTTC. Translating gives CASRHSEFTGYEQYF.

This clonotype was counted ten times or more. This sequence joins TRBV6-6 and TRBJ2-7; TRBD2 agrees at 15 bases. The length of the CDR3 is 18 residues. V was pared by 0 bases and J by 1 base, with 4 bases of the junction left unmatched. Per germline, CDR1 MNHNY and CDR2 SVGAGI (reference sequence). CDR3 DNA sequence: TGTGCCAGCAGTTACTCGTCTGGACTAGCGGGGGGGTCCTACGAGCAGTACTTC. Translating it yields CASSYSSGLAGGSYEQYF.

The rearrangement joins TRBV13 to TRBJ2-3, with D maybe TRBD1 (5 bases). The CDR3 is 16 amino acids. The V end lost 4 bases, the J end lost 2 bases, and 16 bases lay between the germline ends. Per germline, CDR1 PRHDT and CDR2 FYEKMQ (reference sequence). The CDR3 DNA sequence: TGTGCCAGCAGCTCTTCCTGGGGCGGCTTCACAGATACGCAGTATTTT. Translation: CASSSSWGGFTDTQYF.

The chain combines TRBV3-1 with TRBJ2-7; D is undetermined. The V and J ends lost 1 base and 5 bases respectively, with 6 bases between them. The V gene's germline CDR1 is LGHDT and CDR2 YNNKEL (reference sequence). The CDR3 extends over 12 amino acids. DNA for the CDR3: TGTGCCAGCAGCCAAGTAGGAGACGAGCAGTACTTC. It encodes CASSQVGDEQYF.

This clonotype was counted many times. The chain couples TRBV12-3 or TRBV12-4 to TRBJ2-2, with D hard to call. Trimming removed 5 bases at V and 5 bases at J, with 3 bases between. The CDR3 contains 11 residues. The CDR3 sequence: CASSATGELFF. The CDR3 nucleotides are TGTGCCAGCAGTGCTACCGGGGAGCTGTTTTTT.